A selection of T cell receptor beta chains follows, all from one sample in a study of blood T cell repertoires in COVID-19. Only in-frame clones appear in the TCRdb table, and some are missing; sequencing was by immunoSEQ multiplex PCR. The table has roughly 200,000 clones, approximately 83% seen once. Sample: PBMCs or T cells enriched from blood (not recorded which). Receptor source: a woman aged 40 to 50 with acute COVID-19. The CDR3 runs from the conserved cysteine through the conserved F or W. A D gene is named only where the DNA matches it firmly. Expanded clones get a size class; other rows say once, few or many, or leave the size out.

V: TRBV7-9; size: once; D: TRBD1; J: TRBJ1-1; CDR3: CASRYTGGLMNTEAFF; DNA: TGTGCCAGCAGGTATACAGGGGGACTTATGAACACTGAAGCTTTCTTT
V: TRBV10-2; size: .; D: .; J: TRBJ1-4; CDR3: CASSSQGREFNEKLFF; DNA: TGCGCCAGCAGCTCACAAGGCCGGGAGTTTAATGAAAAACTGTTTTTT
V: TRBV2; size: few; D: .; J: TRBJ1-5; CDR3: CASSESGWKRHF; DNA: TGTGCCAGCAGTGAGTCGGGATGGAAAAGGCATTTT
V: TRBV7-8; size: .; D: .; J: TRBJ1-1; CDR3: CASSLRGGTEAFF; DNA: TGTGCCAGCAGCTTGAGAGGCGGGACTGAAGCTTTCTTT
V: TRBV5-6; size: .; D: TRBD1; J: TRBJ2-1; CDR3: CASSSGGNEQFF; DNA: TGTGCCAGCAGCTCAGGGGGCAATGAGCAGTTCTTC
V: TRBV28; size: .; D: .; J: TRBJ1-3; CDR3: CASSFPQGNTIYF; DNA: TGTGCCAGCAGTTTCCCCCAGGGAAACACCATATATTTT
V: TRBV11-2; size: .; D: .; J: TRBJ2-1; CDR3: CASSLGQDWTFEQFF; DNA: TGTGCCAGCAGCTTAGGACAAGATTGGACATTTGAGCAGTTCTTC
V: TRBV5-1; size: .; D: TRBD1; J: TRBJ2-5; CDR3: CASTLTGAAGETQYF; DNA: TGCGCCAGCACCCTGACAGGGGCCGCGGGGGAGACCCAGTACTTC
V: TRBV28; size: .; D: .; J: TRBJ2-7; CDR3: CASSILIYEQYF; DNA: TGTGCCAGCAGTATACTGATCTACGAGCAGTACTTC
V: TRBV27; size: .; D: .; J: TRBJ1-1; CDR3: CASSLSLRDTEAFF; DNA: TGTGCCAGCAGTTTATCTTTGAGGGACACTGAAGCTTTCTTT
V: TRBV25-1; size: once; D: .; J: TRBJ2-3; CDR3: CASTRYSTDTQYF; DNA: TGTGCCAGCACCCGGTACAGTACAGATACGCAGTATTTT
V: TRBV19; size: .; D: TRBD1; J: TRBJ2-7; CDR3: CASSDTGTGLAEQYF; DNA: TGTGCCAGTAGTGACACCGGGACAGGGTTGGCCGAGCAGTACTTC
V: TRBV7-9; size: few; D: TRBD1; J: TRBJ1-1; CDR3: CASSLIDRVTEAFF; DNA: TGTGCCAGCAGCTTAATCGACAGGGTCACTGAAGCTTTCTTT
V: TRBV7-3; size: few; D: .; J: TRBJ2-7; CDR3: CASSSVTPRSYEQYF; DNA: TGTGCCAGCAGCTCGGTCACCCCCCGCTCCTACGAGCAGTACTTC
V: TRBV7-7; size: .; D: TRBD1; J: TRBJ2-5; CDR3: CASSLAPGQETQYF; DNA: TGTGCCAGCAGCTTAGCACCGGGACAGGAGACCCAGTACTTC
V: TRBV15; size: .; D: TRBD2; J: TRBJ2-1; CDR3: CATSRLAGIDEQFF; DNA: TGTGCCACCAGCAGACTAGCGGGAATCGATGAGCAGTTCTTC
V: TRBV27; size: .; D: .; J: TRBJ2-6; CDR3: CASSRGTGLGANVLTF; DNA: TGTGCCAGCAGTAGGGGGACGGGTTTGGGGGCCAACGTCCTGACTTTC
V: TRBV7-5; size: .; D: .; J: TRBJ2-7; CDR3: CVRSLAGLAGPLYDEQYF; DNA: TGTGTCAGAAGCTTAGCCGGGCTAGCGGGCCCCTTGTACGACGAGCAGTACTTC
V: TRBV6-5; size: .; D: .; J: TRBJ1-3; CDR3: CASRVQGTSGNTIYF; DNA: TGTGCCAGCAGAGTTCAGGGCACCTCTGGAAACACCATATATTTT
V: TRBV5-4; size: .; D: .; J: TRBJ1-2; CDR3: CASSSDIQGYTF; DNA: TGTGCCAGCAGCTCCGACATTCAGGGCTACACCTTC
V: TRBV27; size: .; D: .; J: TRBJ1-2; CDR3: CASRSNRGYTF; DNA: TGTGCCAGCAGATCCAATCGGGGCTACACCTTC
V: TRBV3-1/TRBV3-2; size: .; D: .; J: TRBJ1-6; CDR3: CASSQYRLGGHLHF; DNA: TGTGCCAGCAGCCAATACAGGTTGGGGGGGCACCTCCACTTT
V: TRBV7-3; size: .; D: .; J: TRBJ2-1; CDR3: CASSPIHGNEQFF; DNA: TGTGCCAGCAGCCCCATCCACGGCAATGAGCAGTTCTTC
V: TRBV7-9; size: .; D: TRBD1; J: TRBJ2-5; CDR3: CASSATDRWETQYF; DNA: TGTGCCAGCAGCGCAACGGACAGGTGGGAGACCCAGTACTTC
V: TRBV7-3; size: .; D: TRBD2; J: TRBJ2-2; CDR3: CASSAGRASGTTLGTGELFF; DNA: TGTGCCAGCAGCGCCGGTCGGGCTAGCGGGACCACCTTAGGCACCGGGGAGCTGTTTTTT
V: TRBV28; size: .; D: TRBD1; J: TRBJ2-7; CDR3: CASSLYGRVGTAAFYEQYF; DNA: TGTGCCAGCAGTTTATACGGGCGAGTTGGGACAGCCGCTTTCTACGAGCAGTACTTC
V: TRBV28; size: .; D: TRBD1; J: TRBJ2-7; CDR3: CASSSPGQGAKPQLYEQYF; DNA: TGTGCCAGCAGCTCACCAGGACAGGGGGCGAAGCCACAGTTATACGAGCAGTACTTC
V: TRBV19; size: .; D: TRBD1; J: TRBJ1-1; CDR3: CASRGQIGTEAFF; DNA: TGTGCCAGTAGGGGACAGATAGGAACTGAAGCTTTCTTT